These 17 T cell receptor beta chains share one sample of origin, sequenced in a study of Graves' ophthalmopathy and Graves' hyperthyroidism. Researchers took RNA transcripts and amplified TCR beta CDR3 regions from them. First-round RT-PCR relied on HTBI primers, and a second-round multiplex PCR came next. One entry per CDR3 protein, called by TCRdb with MiXCR from the multiplex PCR reads. The profile shows some 240,000 distinct CDR3 sequences, around 42% of them singletons. Sample: peripheral blood. The receptors stem from an adult man with Graves' ophthalmopathy.

This chain uses TRBV29-1 with TRBJ2-5; D not resolved. The CDR3 has 13 amino acids. Germline V gene lookup returns CDR1 SQVTM and CDR2 ANQGSEA. Deletions cut 8 bases from V and 5 bases from J, with 18 bases between. CDR3 nucleotide sequence: TGCAGCAGCCAACGGTCCGGGTGGGAGACCCAGTACTTC. It encodes CSSQRSGWETQYF.

The V and J genes are TRBV29-1 and TRBJ1-1; D is perhaps TRBD1 (6 bases). CDR1 is SQVTM and CDR2 is ANQGSEA in the germline V gene. V was cut by 6 bases and J by 2 bases, with 10 bases left in between. The length of the CDR3 is 12 residues. The DNA of the CDR3 is TGCAGCGTAGGGGGAGTTAACACTGAAGCTTTCTTT. It encodes CSVGGVNTEAFF.

This clonotype has a single count. This chain joins TRBV15 and TRBJ2-2; D remains unclear. This CDR3 spans 18 amino acids. Germline CDR1 is LNHNV and CDR2 is YYDKDF (reference sequence). V was shortened by 10 bases and J by 0 bases, with 24 bases between the two germline ends. The CDR3 is CASPPPVFIAANTGELFF. The CDR3 coding sequence is TGTGCCAGCCCACCGCCCGTCTTTATCGCGGCGAACACCGGGGAGCTGTTTTTT.

The chain employs TRBV9 and TRBJ1-3, with D uncertain. This CDR3 is 17 amino acids long. V lost 4 bases, J lost 0 bases, and 17 bases lay in between. Germline-derived CDR1 and CDR2 are SGDLS and YYNGEE. In DNA, the CDR3 is TGTGCCAGCAGCTTGGGTTTTCAGACCGGCTCTGGAAACACCATATATTTT. This encodes CASSLGFQTGSGNTIYF.

The rearrangement uses TRBV10-3 and TRBJ2-5; 10 bases agree with TRBD2. Germline loops: CDR1 ENHRY, CDR2 SYGVKD. There are 15 residues in the CDR3. J lost 5 bases, V lost 7 bases, and 10 bases had no gene match. The CDR3 nucleotides read TGTGCCATCAAGGACCTAGCGGGGGTCGGGGAGACCCAGTACTTC. Its protein product is CAIKDLAGVGETQYF.

V gene TRBV7-9 combines with J gene TRBJ1-1, with 7 nucleotides matching TRBD1. There are 12 residues in the CDR3. CDR1 SEHNR and CDR2 FQNEAQ come from the germline V gene (reference sequence). The V gene end was trimmed by 3 bases and the J gene end by 12 bases; junction bases not matched to a gene: 7. CDR3 in amino acids: CASSLVQGRPFF. CDR3 nucleotides: TGTGCCAGCAGCTTGGTACAGGGGAGGCCTTTCTTT.

This clonotype was observed a handful of times. V usage is TRBV7-3 and J usage is TRBJ1-2, with 8 bases lining up with TRBD1. The V gene end was trimmed by 3 bases and the J gene end by 2 bases; junction bases not matched to a gene: 8. The length of the CDR3 is 16 residues. Per germline, CDR1 SGHTA and CDR2 FQGTGA. The CDR3 DNA sequence: TGTGCCAGCAGCTTCAACACCAGGGGGCCCAACTATGGCTACACCTTC. Translated, it gives CASSFNTRGPNYGYTF.

The CDR3 region has the DNA TGCAGCGCTAGAACAGGAGGGAATCAGCCCCAGCATTTT. It translates to CSARTGGNQPQHF. The V and J genes are TRBV29-1 and TRBJ1-5, with D tentatively TRBD1 (5 bases). The V end lost 7 bases, the J end lost 4 bases, and 14 bases lay between the germline ends. Per germline, CDR1 SQVTM and CDR2 ANQGSEA. The CDR3 runs 13 residues.

Concerning this clonotype itself: This clone may be a read error of a much larger clone one base away. The chain employs TRBV7-6 and TRBJ1-1; the match to TRBD1 covers 7 bases. The J segment lost 1 base and the V segment lost 5 bases, leaving 4 bases of the junction unmatched. This CDR3 is built from 14 residues. Per the germline V gene, CDR1 is SGHVS and CDR2 is FNYEAQ. The CDR3 loop reads CASSAGQANTEAFF. The DNA for the CDR3 is TGTGCCAGCAGCGCTGGACAGGCGAACACTGAAGCTTTCTTT.

This clonotype was recorded many times. This rearrangement joins TRBV10-2 to TRBJ2-2; the match to TRBD1 covers 7 bases. CDR1 and CDR2 (germline): WSHSY, SAAADI. V was clipped by 6 bases and J by 0 bases; unmatched bases: 4. The CDR3 extends over 15 amino acids. CDR3 nucleotides: TGCGCCAGCAGCCTTGGACAGGCGAACACCGGGGAGCTGTTTTTT. Its protein product is CASSLGQANTGELFF.

The CDR3 DNA follows: TGTGCCAGCAGCCCCGCCGAGGGGGACTACACAGATACGCAGTATTTT. Amino acid sequence: CASSPAEGDYTDTQYF. The chain joins TRBV7-9 to TRBJ2-3, with D tentatively TRBD2 (7 bases). Germline CDR1 reads SEHNR; CDR2 reads FQNEAQ (reference sequence). This CDR3 region has 16 residues. V was clipped by 5 bases and J by 2 bases, with 17 bases between them. The full variable domain, its missing parts supplied by reference TRBV7-9 and TRBJ2-3, is DTGVSQNPRHKITKRGQNVTFRCDPISEHNRLYWYRQTLGQGPEFLTYFQNEAQLEKSRLLSDRFSAERPKGSFSTLEIQRTEQGDSAMYLCASSPAEGDYTDTQYFGPGTRLTVL.

The chain recombines TRBV11-2 with TRBJ1-5, with TRBD1 identical over 9 bases. The CDR3 totals 15 residues. The ends lost 1 base at V and 7 bases at J; junction bases unmatched: 5. CDR1 is SGHAT and CDR2 is FQNNGV in the germline V gene. CDR3 amino acids: CASSLGGQGRQPQHF. CDR3 DNA: TGTGCCAGCAGCTTAGGGGGACAGGGAAGGCAGCCCCAGCATTTT.

The gene calls are TRBV7-9 and TRBJ1-1; D possibly corresponds to TRBD1 (6 bases). Germline V CDR1 and CDR2: SEHNR, FQNEAQ (reference sequence). This CDR3 has 14 residues. V lost 6 bases and J 1 base, leaving 12 bases between the germline ends. CDR3: CASSFVGGNTEAFF. For the CDR3, the DNA is TGTGCCAGCAGTTTTGTAGGGGGGAACACTGAAGCTTTCTTT.

V and J are TRBV9 and TRBJ2-2; 9 bases align to TRBD1. CDR3 size: 17 residues. Trimming took 0 bases from V and 3 from J; bases not matched to a gene: 6. The V gene's germline CDR1 is SGDLS and CDR2 YYNGEE. DNA of the CDR3: TGTGCCAGCAGCGTAGGGGACAGGGATAGGTACACCGGGGAGCTGTTTTTT. This translates into CASSVGDRDRYTGELFF.

The chain employs TRBV5-1 and TRBJ2-5; 9 nucleotides align to TRBD1. CDR3 length: 13 amino acids. The junction had 2 bases not matched to a gene; V was cut back by 1 base and J by 7 bases. The germline V gene encodes CDR1 SGHRS and CDR2 YFSETQ. CDR3 DNA sequence: TGCGCCAGCAGCTTGTGGGGACAGGGGACCCAGTACTTC. It translates to CASSLWGQGTQYF.

In its sample, this clonotype was seen many times. The rearrangement links TRBV12-3 or TRBV12-4 to TRBJ1-5; tentative D call: TRBD1 (6 bases). The V end was cut by 4 bases, the J end by 5 bases, with 9 bases between. The CDR3 sequence is 13 residues long. The CDR3 reads CASSSGQYQPQHF. CDR3 DNA sequence: TGTGCCAGCAGTTCTGGACAGTATCAGCCCCAGCATTTT.

This clonotype was counted many times. The chain joins TRBV20-1 to TRBJ1-2, with D unresolved. The CDR3 length is 13 residues. Looked up from germline, CDR1 is DFQATT and CDR2 is SNEGSKA (reference sequence). CDR3 protein: CTPKREAVYGYTF. For the CDR3, the DNA is TGCACCCCGAAGAGGGAGGCAGTCTATGGCTACACCTTC.